What follows is one T cell receptor (beta chain) and its context. The sample originates from a study of beta chain features in type 1 diabetes. As every portion of the isolated RNA was reverse transcribed, the sequencing read expressed TCRB transcripts. Repertoires were generated with immunoSEQ multiplex PCR, while TCRdb's copy carries only in-frame clones and drops some. This sample carries around 160,000 clones, approximately 52% of them seen once, and the ten largest clones take 0.4% to 0.5%. CDR1 is DFQATT, CDR2 SNEGSKA, per germline (reference sequence). The CDR3 consists of 11 residues. Source material: Tregs from blood. The chain combines TRBV20-1 with TRBJ2-7; no reliable D call. This clonotype was obtained from a man between 18 and 29 years old in good health. CDR3 protein: CSWPGHYEQYF. The CDR3 region has the DNA TGCAGCTGGCCAGGCCACTACGAGCAGTACTTC.